This paragraph reports one T cell receptor (beta chain). While infection was still active, Seattle patients were enrolled and then followed longitudinally. This entry comes from a study of blood T cell repertoires in COVID-19. For the study at large: Samples of COVID-19 (acute and convalescent) were obtained from the United States, Italy and Spain. T cells, B-cell-depleted T cells, or PBMCs supplied cDNA or gDNA.

Per the authors' pipeline: By means of reference gene primer amplification, nucleated cell counts were estimated. The repertoire was sequenced with immunoSEQ multiplex PCR; TCRdb's copy has only in-frame clones and lacks some. D and trimming were read from the DNA, whereas the V and J calls and clone size are those reported in that table. The data hold roughly 120,000 clones, with 80% to 95% observed a single time. CDR1 and CDR2 from the germline V gene are SGHRS and YFSETQ. V was clipped by 4 bases and J by 1 base, with 7 bases between them. The length of the CDR3 is 13 residues. The rearrangement uses TRBV5-1 and TRBJ2-3, with D unclear. The sample was peripheral blood. The sequence was collected from a man between 45 and 60 years old with COVID-19, enrolled during active disease. The CDR3 DNA reads TGCGCCAGCAGCCGTACAGGCACAGATACGCAGTATTTT. As protein: CASSRTGTDTQYF. Full variable domain (rest looked up from reference TRBV5-1 and TRBJ2-3): KAGVTQTPRYLIKTRGQQVTLSCSPISGHRSVSWYQQTPGQGLQFLFEYFSETQRNKGNFPGRFSGRQFSNSRSEMNVSTLELGDSALYLCASSRTGTDTQYFGPGTRLTVL.